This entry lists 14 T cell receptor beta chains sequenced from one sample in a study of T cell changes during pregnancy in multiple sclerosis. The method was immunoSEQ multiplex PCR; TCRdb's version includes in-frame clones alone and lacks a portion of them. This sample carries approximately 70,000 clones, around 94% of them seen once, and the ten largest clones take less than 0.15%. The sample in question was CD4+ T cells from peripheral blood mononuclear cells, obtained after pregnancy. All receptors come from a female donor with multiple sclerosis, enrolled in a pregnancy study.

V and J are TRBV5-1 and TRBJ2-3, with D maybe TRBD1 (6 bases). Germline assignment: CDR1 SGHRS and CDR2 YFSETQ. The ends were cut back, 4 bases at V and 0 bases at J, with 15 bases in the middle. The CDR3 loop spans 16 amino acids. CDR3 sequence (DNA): TGCGCCAGCAGCCTGGAGTTTGGGACAAGCACAGATACGCAGTATTTT. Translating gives CASSLEFGTSTDTQYF.

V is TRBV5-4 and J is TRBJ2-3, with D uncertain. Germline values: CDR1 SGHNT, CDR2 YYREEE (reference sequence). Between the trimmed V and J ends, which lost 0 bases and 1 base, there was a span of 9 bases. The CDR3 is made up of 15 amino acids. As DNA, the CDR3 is TGTGCCAGCAGCTTGGTAGGCGGCCGCACAGATACGCAGTATTTT. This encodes CASSLVGGRTDTQYF.

In DNA, the CDR3 is TGTGCCAGCAGTTCCGTGGGGGCGAGGTATGGCTACACCTTC. Translated, it gives CASSSVGARYGYTF. The chain employs TRBV6-5 and TRBJ1-2; TRBD1 might be the D (6 bases). The CDR3 sequence is 14 residues long. V lost 4 bases to trimming and J lost 5 bases, with 14 bases between them. The V gene's germline CDR1 is MNHEY and CDR2 SVGAGI.

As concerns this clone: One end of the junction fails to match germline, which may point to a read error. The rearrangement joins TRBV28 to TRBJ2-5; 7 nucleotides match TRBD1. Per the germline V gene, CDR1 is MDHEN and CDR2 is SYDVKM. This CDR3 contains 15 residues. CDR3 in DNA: TGTGTCAGCAGCCTCCAGGGGGTGGGCCAGGAGACCCAGTACTTC. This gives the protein CVSSLQGVGQETQYF.

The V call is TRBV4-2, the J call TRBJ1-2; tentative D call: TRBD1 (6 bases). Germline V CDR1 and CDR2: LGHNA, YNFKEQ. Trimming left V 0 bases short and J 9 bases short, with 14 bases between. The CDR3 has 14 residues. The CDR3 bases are TGTGCCAGCAGCCAAGATGGTACAGGGCTCAGCTACACCTTC. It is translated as CASSQDGTGLSYTF.

In DNA, the CDR3 is TGTGCCACCAGCGCCATGCAACAGGGTGTAACTGAAGCTTTCTTT. Amino acids: CATSAMQQGVTEAFF. The chain combines TRBV15 with TRBJ1-1, with TRBD1 as a possible D gene (6 bases). Trimming removed 5 bases from V and 5 bases from J, with 18 bases in between. The germline V gene encodes CDR1 LNHNV and CDR2 YYDKDF (reference sequence). This CDR3 has 15 amino acids.

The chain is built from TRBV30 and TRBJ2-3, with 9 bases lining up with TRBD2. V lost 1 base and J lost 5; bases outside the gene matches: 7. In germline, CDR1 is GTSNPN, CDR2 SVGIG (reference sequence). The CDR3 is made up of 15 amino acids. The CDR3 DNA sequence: TGTGCCTGGAGTGGGCCTAGCGGGACCAGAGATACGCAGTATTTT. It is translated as CAWSGPSGTRDTQYF.

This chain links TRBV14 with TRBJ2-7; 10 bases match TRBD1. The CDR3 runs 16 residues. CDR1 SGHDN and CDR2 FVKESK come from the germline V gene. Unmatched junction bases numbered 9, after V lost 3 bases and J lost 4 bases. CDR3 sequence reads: CASSQRQGALSYEQYF. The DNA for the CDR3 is TGTGCCAGCAGCCAGAGACAGGGGGCTTTATCTTACGAGCAGTACTTC. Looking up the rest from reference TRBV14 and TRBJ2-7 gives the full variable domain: EAGVTQFPSHSVIEKGQTVTLRCDPISGHDNLYWYRRVMGKEIKFLLHFVKESKQDESGMPNNRFLAERTGGTYSTLKVQPAELEDSGVYFCASSQRQGALSYEQYFGPGTRLTVT.

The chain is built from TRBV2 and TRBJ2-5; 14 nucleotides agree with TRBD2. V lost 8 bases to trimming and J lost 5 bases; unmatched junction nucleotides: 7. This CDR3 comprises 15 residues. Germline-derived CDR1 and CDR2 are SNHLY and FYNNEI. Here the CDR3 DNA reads TGTGCCAGCGGGCCGACTAGCGGGAGGGCGGAGACCCAGTACTTC. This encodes CASGPTSGRAETQYF.

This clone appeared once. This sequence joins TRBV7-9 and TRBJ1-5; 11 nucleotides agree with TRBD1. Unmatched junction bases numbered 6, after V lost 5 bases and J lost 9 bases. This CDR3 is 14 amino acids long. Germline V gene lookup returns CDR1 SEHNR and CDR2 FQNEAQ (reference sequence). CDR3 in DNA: TGTGCCAGCAGCCAGGACAGGGGGCTGGGGCCCCAGCATTTT. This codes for CASSQDRGLGPQHF.

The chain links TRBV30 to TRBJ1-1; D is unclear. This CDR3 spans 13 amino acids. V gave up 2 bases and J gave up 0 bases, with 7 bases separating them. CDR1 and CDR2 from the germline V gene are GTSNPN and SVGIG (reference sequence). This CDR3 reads CAWSTQMNTEAFF. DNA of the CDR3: TGTGCCTGGAGTACACAGATGAACACTGAAGCTTTCTTT. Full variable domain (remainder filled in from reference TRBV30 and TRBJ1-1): SQTIHQWPATLVQPVGSPLSLECTVEGTSNPNLYWYRQAAGRGLQLLFYSVGIGQISSEVPQNLSASRPQDRQFILSSKKLLLSDSGFYLCAWSTQMNTEAFFGQGTRLTVV.

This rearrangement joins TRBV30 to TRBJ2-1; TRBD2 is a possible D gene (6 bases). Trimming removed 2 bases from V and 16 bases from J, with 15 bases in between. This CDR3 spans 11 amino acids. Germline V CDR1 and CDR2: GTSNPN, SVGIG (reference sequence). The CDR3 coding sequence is TGTGCCTGGAGTTGGTCCAGGGAGGTATTCTTC. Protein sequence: CAWSWSREVFF.

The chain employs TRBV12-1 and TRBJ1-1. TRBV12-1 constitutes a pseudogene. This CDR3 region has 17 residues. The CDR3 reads CASSFSSRGQKNTEAFF. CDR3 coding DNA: TGTGCCAGCAGCTTTTCTTCCCGGGGTCAGAAGAACACTGAAGCTTTCTTT.

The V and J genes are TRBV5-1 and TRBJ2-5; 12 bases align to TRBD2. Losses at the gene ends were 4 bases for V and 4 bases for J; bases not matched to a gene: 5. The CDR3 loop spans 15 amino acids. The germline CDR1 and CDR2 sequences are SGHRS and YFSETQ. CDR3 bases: TGCGCCAGCAGCCGACTAGCGGGAGAAACAGAGACCCAGTACTTC. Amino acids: CASSRLAGETETQYF.